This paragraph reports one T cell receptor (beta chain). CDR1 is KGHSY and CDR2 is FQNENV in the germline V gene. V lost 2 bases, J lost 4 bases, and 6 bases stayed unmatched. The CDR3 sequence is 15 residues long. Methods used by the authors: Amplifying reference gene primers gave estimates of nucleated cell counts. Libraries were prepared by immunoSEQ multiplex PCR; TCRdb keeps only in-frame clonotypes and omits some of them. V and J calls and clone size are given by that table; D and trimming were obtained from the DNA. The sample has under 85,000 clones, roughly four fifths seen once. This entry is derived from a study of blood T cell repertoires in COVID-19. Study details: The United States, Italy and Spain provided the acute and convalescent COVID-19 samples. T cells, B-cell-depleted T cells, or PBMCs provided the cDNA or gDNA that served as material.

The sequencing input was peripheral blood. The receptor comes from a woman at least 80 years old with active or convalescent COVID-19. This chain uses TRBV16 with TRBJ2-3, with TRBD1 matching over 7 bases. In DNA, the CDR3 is TGTGCCAGCAGCCAAAATAGGGGGCGAGCAGATACGCAGTATTTT. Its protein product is CASSQNRGRADTQYF.